This T cell receptor (beta chain) was retrieved from a study of blood T cell repertoires in COVID-19. On the study more broadly: PBMCs, B-cell-depleted T cells, or T cells provided the cDNA or gDNA that made up the material.

The CDR3 length is 14 residues. V lost 1 base, J lost 3 bases, and 9 bases lay in between. Germline V CDR1 and CDR2: SEHNR, FQNEAQ (reference sequence). Original processing methods: Reference gene primer amplification gave estimated nucleated cell counts. Clones were read by immunoSEQ multiplex PCR, and TCRdb kept only the in-frame ones, dropping some. Clonal size and the V and J genes are those of that table, whereas D and trimming came from the DNA. The sample yields about 190,000 clones, about 88% seen once. This receptor was obtained from a woman aged 40 to 50 who had recovered from COVID-19. Sequencing input: peripheral blood. The chain joins TRBV7-9 to TRBJ1-2; the D is unclear. This CDR3 is CASSLGPGDYGYTF. The CDR3 DNA reads TGTGCCAGCAGCTTAGGGCCCGGGGACTATGGCTACACCTTC. The entire variable domain, with the rest obtained from reference TRBV7-9 and TRBJ1-2, is as follows: DTGVSQNPRHKITKRGQNVTFRCDPISEHNRLYWYRQTLGQGPEFLTYFQNEAQLEKSRLLSDRFSAERPKGSFSTLEIQRTEQGDSAMYLCASSLGPGDYGYTFGSGTRLTVV.